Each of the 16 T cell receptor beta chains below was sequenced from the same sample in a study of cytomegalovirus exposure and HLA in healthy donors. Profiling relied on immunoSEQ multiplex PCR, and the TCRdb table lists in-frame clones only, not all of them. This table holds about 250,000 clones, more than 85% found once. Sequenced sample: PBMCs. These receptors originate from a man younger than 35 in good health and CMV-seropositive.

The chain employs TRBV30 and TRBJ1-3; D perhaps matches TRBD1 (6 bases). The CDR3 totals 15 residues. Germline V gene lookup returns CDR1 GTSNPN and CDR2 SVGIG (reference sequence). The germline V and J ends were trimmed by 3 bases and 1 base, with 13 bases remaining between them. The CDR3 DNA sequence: TGTGCCTGGAGGACCGGACAGTTTTCTGGAAACACCATATATTTT. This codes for CAWRTGQFSGNTIYF.

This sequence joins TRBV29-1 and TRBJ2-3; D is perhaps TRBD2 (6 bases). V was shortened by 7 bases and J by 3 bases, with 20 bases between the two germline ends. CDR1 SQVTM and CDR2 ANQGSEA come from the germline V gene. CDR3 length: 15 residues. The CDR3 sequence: CSARRSSGSTDTQYF. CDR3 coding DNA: TGCAGCGCCAGGCGGTCCAGCGGGTCGACAGATACGCAGTATTTT.

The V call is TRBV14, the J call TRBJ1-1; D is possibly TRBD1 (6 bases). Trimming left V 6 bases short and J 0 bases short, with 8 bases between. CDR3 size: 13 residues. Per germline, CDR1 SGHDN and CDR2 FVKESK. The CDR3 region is CASSQGMNTEAFF. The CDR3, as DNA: TGTGCCAGCAGTCAGGGGATGAACACTGAAGCTTTCTTT.

The CDR3 is CASSYSSTRDTQYF. Written as DNA, the CDR3 is TGTGCCAGCAGTTACTCGAGTACCAGAGATACGCAGTATTTT. V usage is TRBV6-6 and J usage is TRBJ2-3; no definite D call. The germline CDR1 and CDR2 sequences are MNHNY and SVGAGI (reference sequence). V shed 0 bases and J shed 5 bases, with 9 bases lying between them. CDR3 size: 14 residues.

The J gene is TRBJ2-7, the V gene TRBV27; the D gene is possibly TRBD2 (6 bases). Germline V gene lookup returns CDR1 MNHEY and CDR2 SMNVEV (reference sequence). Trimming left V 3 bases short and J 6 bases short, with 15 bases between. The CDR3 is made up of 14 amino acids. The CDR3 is CASSFHTTGGEQYF. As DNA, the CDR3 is TGTGCCAGCAGTTTCCACACCACCGGGGGCGAGCAGTACTTC.

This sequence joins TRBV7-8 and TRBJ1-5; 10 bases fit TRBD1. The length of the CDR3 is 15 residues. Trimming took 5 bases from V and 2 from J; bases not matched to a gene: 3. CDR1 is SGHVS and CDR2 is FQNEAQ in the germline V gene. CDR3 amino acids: CASSRDRGGNQPQHF. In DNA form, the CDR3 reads TGTGCCAGCAGCAGGGACAGGGGTGGCAATCAGCCCCAGCATTTT.

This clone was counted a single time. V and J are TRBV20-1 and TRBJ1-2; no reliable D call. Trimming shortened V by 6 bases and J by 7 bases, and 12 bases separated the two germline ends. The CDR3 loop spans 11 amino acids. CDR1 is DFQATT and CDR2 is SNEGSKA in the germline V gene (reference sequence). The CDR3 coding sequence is TGCAGTGCCTTAGAACGGGTTGGCTACACCTTC. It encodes CSALERVGYTF.

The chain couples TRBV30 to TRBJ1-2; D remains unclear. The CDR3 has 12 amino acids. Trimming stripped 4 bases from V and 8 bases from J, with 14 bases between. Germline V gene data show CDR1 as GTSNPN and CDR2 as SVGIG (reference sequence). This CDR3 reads CAWMINGRGYTF. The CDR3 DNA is TGTGCCTGGATGATAAACGGCCGGGGCTACACCTTC.

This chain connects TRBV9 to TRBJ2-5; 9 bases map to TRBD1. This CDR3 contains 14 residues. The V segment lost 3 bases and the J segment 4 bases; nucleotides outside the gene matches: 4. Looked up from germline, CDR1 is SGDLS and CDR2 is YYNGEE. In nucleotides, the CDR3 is TGTGCCAGCAGCGGAAGACAGGGGGGAGAGACCCAGTACTTC. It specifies CASSGRQGGETQYF.

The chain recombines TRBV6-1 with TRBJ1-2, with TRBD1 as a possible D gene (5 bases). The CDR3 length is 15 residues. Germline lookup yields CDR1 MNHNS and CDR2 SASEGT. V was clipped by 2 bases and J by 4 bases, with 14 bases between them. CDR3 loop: CASSEMVRVGYGYTF. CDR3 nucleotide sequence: TGTGCCAGCAGTGAAATGGTCAGGGTAGGCTATGGCTACACCTTC.

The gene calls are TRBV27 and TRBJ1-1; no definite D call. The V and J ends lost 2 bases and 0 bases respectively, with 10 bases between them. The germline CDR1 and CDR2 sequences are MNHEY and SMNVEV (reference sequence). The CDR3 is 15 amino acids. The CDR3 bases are TGTGCCAGCAGTTTACAGGCAGTTATGAACACTGAAGCTTTCTTT. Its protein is CASSLQAVMNTEAFF.

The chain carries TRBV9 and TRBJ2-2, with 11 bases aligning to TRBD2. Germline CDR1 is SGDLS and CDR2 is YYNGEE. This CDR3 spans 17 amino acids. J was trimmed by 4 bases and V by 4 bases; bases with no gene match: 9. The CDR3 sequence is CASSFLAGGPGTGELFF. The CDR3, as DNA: TGTGCCAGCAGCTTCTTAGCGGGAGGGCCCGGCACCGGGGAGCTGTTTTTT.

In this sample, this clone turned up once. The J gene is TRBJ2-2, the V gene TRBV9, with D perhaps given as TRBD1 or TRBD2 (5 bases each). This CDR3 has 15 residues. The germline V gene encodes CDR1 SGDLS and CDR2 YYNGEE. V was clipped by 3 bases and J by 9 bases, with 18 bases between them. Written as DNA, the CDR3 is TGTGCCAGCAGCGATAACCGGGACCCTCGCCGGGAGCTGTTTTTT. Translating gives CASSDNRDPRRELFF.

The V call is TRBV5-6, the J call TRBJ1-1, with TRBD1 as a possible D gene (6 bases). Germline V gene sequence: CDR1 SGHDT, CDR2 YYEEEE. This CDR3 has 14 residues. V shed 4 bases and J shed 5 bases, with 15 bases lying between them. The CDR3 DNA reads TGTGCCAGCAGCGCCGCTGGGGGCTTGACTGAAGCTTTCTTT. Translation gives CASSAAGGLTEAFF.

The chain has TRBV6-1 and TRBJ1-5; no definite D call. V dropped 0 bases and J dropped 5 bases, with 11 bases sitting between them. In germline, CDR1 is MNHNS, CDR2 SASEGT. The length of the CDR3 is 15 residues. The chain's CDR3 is CASSEAIGGYQPQHF. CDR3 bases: TGTGCCAGCAGTGAAGCAATCGGAGGGTATCAGCCCCAGCATTTT.

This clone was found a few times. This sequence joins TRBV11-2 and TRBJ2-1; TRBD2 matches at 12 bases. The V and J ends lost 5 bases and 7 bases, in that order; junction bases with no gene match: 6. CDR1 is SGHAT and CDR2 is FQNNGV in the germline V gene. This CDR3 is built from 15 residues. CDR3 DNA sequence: TGTGCCAGCAGCCTCTCTAGCGGGAGGGAAAATGAGCAGTTCTTC. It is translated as CASSLSSGRENEQFF. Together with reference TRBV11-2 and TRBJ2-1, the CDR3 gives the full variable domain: EAGVAQSPRYKIIEKRQSVAFWCNPISGHATLYWYQQILGQGPKLLIQFQNNGVVDDSQLPKDRFSAERLKGVDSTLKIQPAKLEDSAVYLCASSLSSGRENEQFFGPGTRLTVL.